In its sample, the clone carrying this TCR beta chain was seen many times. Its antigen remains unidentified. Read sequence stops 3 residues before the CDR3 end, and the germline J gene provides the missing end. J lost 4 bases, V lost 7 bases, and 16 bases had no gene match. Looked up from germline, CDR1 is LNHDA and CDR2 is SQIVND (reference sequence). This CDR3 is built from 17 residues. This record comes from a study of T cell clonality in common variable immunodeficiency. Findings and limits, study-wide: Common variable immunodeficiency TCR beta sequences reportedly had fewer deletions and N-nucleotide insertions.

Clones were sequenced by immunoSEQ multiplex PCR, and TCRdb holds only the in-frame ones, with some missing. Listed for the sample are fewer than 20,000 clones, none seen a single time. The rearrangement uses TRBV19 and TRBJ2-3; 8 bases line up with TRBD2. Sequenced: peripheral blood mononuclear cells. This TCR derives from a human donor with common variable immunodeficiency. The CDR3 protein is CASTKGLLAEGADTQYF. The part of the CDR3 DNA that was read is TGTGCCAGTACTAAAGGGCTACTAGCGGAGGGGGCAGATACG.